A single sample gave rise to the 8 T cell receptor beta chains below, sequenced in a study of T cell changes during pregnancy in multiple sclerosis. Sequencing was performed with immunoSEQ multiplex PCR; in TCRdb, only in-frame clones are kept and a portion is missing. The table records 20,000 or so clones, around 90% of them present only once. Sequencing was performed on CD8+ T cells from peripheral blood mononuclear cells, taken in the second trimester of pregnancy. These receptors all come from a female donor in good health, enrolled as a control in a pregnancy study.

This chain connects TRBV27 to TRBJ1-5; tentative D call: TRBD1 (5 bases). The length of the CDR3 is 14 residues. Trimming removed 4 bases at V and 4 bases at J, with 11 bases between. The germline V gene encodes CDR1 MNHEY and CDR2 SMNVEV (reference sequence). The CDR3 protein is CASSWGGGNQPQHF. The CDR3 nucleotides are TGTGCCAGCAGTTGGGGGGGTGGTAATCAGCCCCAGCATTTT.

This CDR3 reads CASSFGSLETDTQYF. In nucleotides, the CDR3 is TGTGCCAGCAGTTTTGGGAGTCTGGAAACAGATACGCAGTATTTT. V is TRBV28 and J is TRBJ2-3, with TRBD2 as a possible D gene (5 bases). Germline V gene lookup returns CDR1 MDHEN and CDR2 SYDVKM. CDR3 length equals 15 residues. The germline V and J ends were trimmed by 3 bases and 3 bases, with 13 bases remaining between them.

The V call is TRBV11-2, the J call TRBJ1-1; D is perhaps TRBD1 (5 bases). Trimming removed 2 bases from V and 5 bases from J, with 12 bases in between. Germline V CDR1 and CDR2: SGHAT, FQNNGV. There are 14 residues in the CDR3. CDR3 nucleotide sequence: TGTGCCAGCAGCTTAAGGCAGGGAGGAACTGAAGCTTTCTTT. Translated: CASSLRQGGTEAFF.

The chain links TRBV28 to TRBJ2-3; the match to TRBD1 covers 8 bases. V lost 6 bases to trimming and J lost 0 bases; unmatched junction nucleotides: 11. The germline V gene has CDR1 MDHEN and CDR2 SYDVKM. This CDR3 is 17 amino acids long. The CDR3 DNA reads TGTGCCAGCAGGGTTGTCGGACAGGGCTCTAGCACAGATACGCAGTATTTT. This sequence encodes CASRVVGQGSSTDTQYF.

V gene TRBV5-6 combines with J gene TRBJ2-7; a possible D gene is TRBD2 (5 bases). Germline V CDR1 and CDR2: SGHDT, YYEEEE. V was shortened by 4 bases and J by 7 bases, with 18 bases between the two germline ends. The CDR3 is made up of 14 amino acids. The CDR3 DNA reads as TGTGCCAGCAGCGTCTCCTTCACTAGTGAGGAGCAGTACTTC. Translating it yields CASSVSFTSEEQYF.

The J gene is TRBJ2-2, the V gene TRBV4-2; the D gene is possibly TRBD1 (5 bases). V was pared by 3 bases and J by 6 bases, with 8 bases between. CDR3 length equals 13 residues. Germline CDR1 and CDR2: LGHNA and YNFKEQ. The CDR3 region has the DNA TGTGCCAGCAGCCAGACAGAGGCCGGGGAGCTGTTTTTT. This gives the protein CASSQTEAGELFF.

This sequence joins TRBV7-6 and TRBJ2-5, with D unclear. Trimming removed 1 base at V and 5 bases at J, with 8 bases between. This CDR3 contains 13 residues. Germline V gene sequence: CDR1 SGHVS, CDR2 FNYEAQ. CDR3 sequence reads: CASSLEPLETQYF. The CDR3 DNA reads TGTGCCAGCAGCTTAGAGCCGCTGGAGACCCAGTACTTC.

The chain has TRBV15 and TRBJ2-6; no clear D gene. V was clipped by 1 base and J by 0 bases, with 4 bases between them. Germline V gives CDR1 LNHNV, CDR2 YYDKDF (reference sequence). CDR3 size: 15 residues. CDR3 coding DNA: TGTGCCACCAGCAGAGGAGACTCTGGGGCCAACGTCCTGACTTTC. This codes for CATSRGDSGANVLTF.